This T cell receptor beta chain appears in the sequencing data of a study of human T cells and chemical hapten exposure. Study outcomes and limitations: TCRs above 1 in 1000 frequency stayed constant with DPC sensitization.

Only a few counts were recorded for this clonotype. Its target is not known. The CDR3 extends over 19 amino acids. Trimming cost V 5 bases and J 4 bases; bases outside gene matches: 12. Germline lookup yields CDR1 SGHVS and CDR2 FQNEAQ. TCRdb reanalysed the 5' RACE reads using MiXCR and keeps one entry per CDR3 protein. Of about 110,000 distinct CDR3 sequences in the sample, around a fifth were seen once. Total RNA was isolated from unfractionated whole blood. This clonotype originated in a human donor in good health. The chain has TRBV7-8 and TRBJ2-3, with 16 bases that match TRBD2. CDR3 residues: CASSIGTSGRAGGADTQYF. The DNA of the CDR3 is TGTGCCAGCAGCATTGGGACTAGCGGGAGGGCCGGGGGGGCAGATACGCAGTATTTT.